Listed below are T cell receptor beta chains from one sample, sequenced in a study of OX40 agonist ivuxolimab in advanced cancers. Sequencing was performed with immunoSEQ multiplex PCR; in TCRdb, only in-frame clones are kept and a portion is missing. The repertoire consists of around 110,000 clones, with 85% to 95% occurring once and the leading ten covering approximately 0.15%. The material was CD4+ or CD8+ T cells sorted from blood, obtained in a trial of the OX40 agonist ivuxolimab. These receptors came from an adult with an advanced solid tumor such as melanoma, head and neck, liver or kidney cancer. CDR3s include the opening cysteine and the closing phenylalanine or tryptophan. The D gene is left open where the match is weak. Only part of the rows carry a size: once, few, many, or a class if the clone is expanded.

d_call clone_size j_call v_call cdr3_nt cdr3_aa
TRBD1 NA TRBJ1-1 TRBV9 TGTGCCAGCAGCACCCGGACAGGGGACACTGAAGCTTTCTTT CASSTRTGDTEAFF
TRBD2 NA TRBJ2-7 TRBV18 TGTGCCAGCTCACCCCTCGGACTAGCGGGAGACGAGCAGTACTTC CASSPLGLAGDEQYF
NA NA TRBJ2-5 TRBV6-6 TGTGCCAGCAGTTCCCCCTTCGGTTCTTGGGAGACCCAGTACTTC CASSSPFGSWETQYF
NA NA TRBJ2-1 TRBV6-5 TGTGCCAGCAGTTACACGAACCAGCACAATGAGCAGTTCTTC CASSYTNQHNEQFF
NA NA TRBJ1-5 TRBV6-5 TGTGCCAGCAGTTATCCTGGGACCTTTCAGCCCCAGCATTTT CASSYPGTFQPQHF
NA NA TRBJ1-4 TRBV28 TGTGCCAGCATCGGGTACTCCCGAGCCGGTTCTAATGAAAAACTGTTTTTT CASIGYSRAGSNEKLFF
NA NA TRBJ1-2 TRBV28 TGTGCCAGCAGTGCCCGGGTTGGCTACACCTTC CASSARVGYTF
NA NA TRBJ1-2 TRBV5-1 TGCGCCAGCAGCTTGGAGGACGGAGACTATGGCTACACCTTC CASSLEDGDYGYTF
TRBD1 NA TRBJ1-2 TRBV4-1 TGCGCCAGCAGCCAAGAAGTAAGAGTTGGGACAGGGGTCTATGGCTACACCTTC CASSQEVRVGTGVYGYTF
TRBD2 once TRBJ2-1 TRBV7-3 TGTGCCAGCAGCTTCGGGACTAGCGGGGGAGACGATGAGCAGTTCTTC CASSFGTSGGDDEQFF
TRBD1 NA TRBJ1-2 TRBV19 TGTGCCAGTAGGACGGGACAGGGGTCTGGCTACACCTTC CASRTGQGSGYTF